These 14 T cell receptor beta chains were all obtained from the same sample, sequenced in a study of prognosis after radiotherapy for stage I lung cancer. Researchers used two-round multiplex PCR to amplify TCR beta CDR3 starting from genomic DNA. Individual primers that were specific to each TRBV and TRBJ gene served in first-round PCR. TCRdb re-analysed the multiplex PCR reads in MiXCR, keeping a single row per CDR3 protein. The sample lists around 51,000 distinct CDR3 sequences; about 32% were seen once. Sequencing used PBMCs, obtained before or after stereotactic body radiation therapy (not recorded which). These receptors came from a donor over 45 with non-small cell lung cancer.

About this clonotype itself: A much larger clone lies a single base off, so this may be a read error. This chain connects TRBV7-2 to TRBJ1-4, with D possibly TRBD1 on 5 matching bases. This CDR3 spans 13 amino acids. CDR1 is SGHTA, CDR2 FQGNSA, per germline. The chain's CDR3 is CSSSRGGDEKLFF. As DNA, the CDR3 is TGTTCCAGCAGCCGTGGGGGGGATGAAAAACTGTTTTTT.

This clonotype was found many times. This chain links TRBV6-2 or TRBV6-3 with TRBJ1-2, with TRBD1 identical over 9 bases. In germline, CDR1 is MNHEY, CDR2 SVGEGT. J lost 8 bases, V lost 5 bases, and 6 bases had no gene match. The CDR3 consists of 13 residues. CDR3 amino acids: CASSEQGARGYTF. The CDR3, as DNA: TGTGCCAGCAGTGAACAGGGGGCGCGAGGCTACACCTTC.

Turning to this clonotype: With a far larger clone one base away, a read error is the likely cause. The rearrangement uses TRBV6-9 and TRBJ1-1; the D is unclear. Germline CDR1 is MNHGY and CDR2 is SVAAGI. CDR3 size: 12 residues. The ends were cut back, 3 bases at V and 7 bases at J, with 9 bases in the middle. This CDR3 is CASSYAAYEAFF. DNA for the CDR3: TGTGCCAGCAGTTACGCAGCGTATGAAGCTTTCTTT.

There are many counts of this clonotype. CDR3 loop: CASSLAGGSWTGELFF. As DNA, the CDR3 is TGTGCCAGCAGCTTAGCGGGCGGGAGTTGGACCGGGGAGCTGTTTTTT. The chain is built from TRBV7-2 and TRBJ2-2, with TRBD2 matching 7 bases. V lost 0 bases to trimming and J lost 5 bases; unmatched junction nucleotides: 6. In germline, CDR1 is SGHTA, CDR2 FQGNSA. This CDR3 comprises 16 residues.

The table lists this clonotype with many counts. The V and J genes are TRBV19 and TRBJ2-5; a possible D gene is TRBD1 (6 bases). This CDR3 is built from 14 residues. Trimming left V 5 bases short and J 0 bases short, with 10 bases between. From germline, CDR1 is LNHDA and CDR2 SQIVND (reference sequence). The CDR3 protein is CASSANRDQETQYF. CDR3 in DNA: TGTGCCAGTAGTGCAAACAGGGACCAAGAGACCCAGTACTTC.

This clonotype was observed at least ten times. This sequence joins TRBV6-2 or TRBV6-3 and TRBJ1-2, with D maybe TRBD1 (5 bases). V was trimmed by 8 bases and J by 4 bases, leaving 11 bases between them. The CDR3 has 12 amino acids. CDR1 and CDR2 (germline): MNHEY, SVGEGT. This CDR3 is CASSGRIYGYTF. DNA for the CDR3: TGTGCCAGCTCGGGGCGGATCTATGGCTACACCTTC.

In this sample, this clonotype turned up many times. This sequence joins TRBV11-3 and TRBJ2-2; TRBD1 might be the D (6 bases). The V end lost 2 bases, the J end lost 2 bases, and 9 bases lay between the germline ends. CDR3 size: 15 residues. Germline V lookup: CDR1 SGHNT, CDR2 YENEEA. CDR3 region: CASSLRGSNTGELFF. The CDR3 nucleotides are TGTGCCAGCAGCTTAAGGGGGAGTAACACCGGGGAGCTGTTTTTT.

This clonotype was detected many times. The chain carries TRBV4-3 and TRBJ1-2; 7 positions match TRBD1. This CDR3 is built from 13 residues. CDR1 and CDR2 from the germline V gene are LGHNA and YSLEER. The ends lost 4 bases at V and 6 bases at J; junction bases unmatched: 5. CDR3 sequence (DNA): TGCGCCAGCAGCCGACGACAGGGTGATGGCTACACCTTC. Its protein product is CASSRRQGDGYTF.

This clonotype was observed many times. The chain uses TRBV30 and TRBJ2-7, with a possible D match to TRBD2 (5 bases). This CDR3 is 13 amino acids long. CDR1 and CDR2 (germline): GTSNPN, SVGIG (reference sequence). Trimming left V 0 bases short and J 6 bases short, with 12 bases between. The CDR3 DNA reads as TGTGCCTGGAGTGTAGGCCTCGCGGGCGAGCAGTACTTC. It specifies CAWSVGLAGEQYF.

V usage is TRBV27 and J usage is TRBJ2-2; a possible D gene is TRBD1 (7 bases). The V and J ends lost 7 bases and 8 bases respectively, with 20 bases between them. This CDR3 spans 15 amino acids. The germline gives CDR1 MNHEY, CDR2 SMNVEV (reference sequence). The CDR3 region has the DNA TGTGCCAGCACCCAGGGGGGCAACACTTGTGGGGAGCTGTTTTTT. Protein: CASTQGGNTCGELFF.

In this sample, this clonotype turned up many times. The V call is TRBV6-2 or TRBV6-3, the J call TRBJ2-5; TRBD2 aligns across 7 bases. The CDR3 length is 15 residues. The V segment lost 6 bases and the J segment 4 bases; nucleotides outside the gene matches: 11. CDR1 is MNHEY, CDR2 SVGEGT, per germline. CDR3 amino acids: CASSNGGVAGETQYF. In nucleotides, the CDR3 is TGTGCCAGCAGCAACGGTGGGGTAGCGGGAGAGACCCAGTACTTC.

This clonotype was observed many times. V is TRBV5-6 and J is TRBJ2-1, with D perhaps TRBD2 (5 bases). The V end was cut by 4 bases, the J end by 0 bases, with 14 bases between. The CDR3 is 16 amino acids. Germline-derived CDR1 and CDR2 are SGHDT and YYEEEE. The CDR3 bases are TGTGCCAGCAGCCGAGGAGGAAGACGCTCCTACAATGAGCAGTTCTTC. The encoded protein is CASSRGGRRSYNEQFF.

The V call is TRBV7-2, the J call TRBJ2-6, with D maybe TRBD1 (5 bases). Trimming left V 6 bases short and J 5 bases short, with 23 bases between. The CDR3 is 18 residues long. Germline CDR1 SGHTA, CDR2 FQGNSA. The CDR3 loop reads CASRARARRETWANVLTF. The CDR3 DNA reads TGTGCCAGCAGGGCCCGAGCGCGCAGGGAAACTTGGGCCAACGTCCTGACTTTC.

At least ten counts were recorded for this clonotype. This chain connects TRBV9 to TRBJ2-7, with 8 nucleotides matching TRBD2. The germline V gene has CDR1 SGDLS and CDR2 YYNGEE. The CDR3 is 15 amino acids. J was trimmed by 3 bases and V by 4 bases; bases with no gene match: 9. CDR3 protein: CASSPAPSGGYEQYF. In DNA, the CDR3 is TGTGCCAGCAGCCCCGCCCCAAGCGGGGGCTACGAGCAGTACTTC.